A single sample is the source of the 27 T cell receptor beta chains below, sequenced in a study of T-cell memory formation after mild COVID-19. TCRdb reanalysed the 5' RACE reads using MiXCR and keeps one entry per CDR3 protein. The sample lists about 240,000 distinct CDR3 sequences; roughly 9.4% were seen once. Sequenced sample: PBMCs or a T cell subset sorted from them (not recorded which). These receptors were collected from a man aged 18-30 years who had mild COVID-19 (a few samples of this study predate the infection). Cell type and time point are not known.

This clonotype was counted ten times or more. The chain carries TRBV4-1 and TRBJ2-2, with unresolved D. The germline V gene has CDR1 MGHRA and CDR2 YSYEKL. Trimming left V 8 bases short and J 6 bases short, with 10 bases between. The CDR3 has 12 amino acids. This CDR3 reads CASVGSPGELFF. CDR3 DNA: TGCGCCAGCGTAGGGTCCCCCGGGGAGCTGTTTTTT.

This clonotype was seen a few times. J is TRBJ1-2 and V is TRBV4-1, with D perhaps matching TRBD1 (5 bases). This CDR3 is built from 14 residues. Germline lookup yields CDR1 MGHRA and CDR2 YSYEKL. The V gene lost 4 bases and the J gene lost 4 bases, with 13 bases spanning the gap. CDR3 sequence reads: CASSPTGQSYGYTF. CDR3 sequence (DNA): TGCGCCAGCAGCCCCACCGGACAAAGCTATGGCTACACCTTC.

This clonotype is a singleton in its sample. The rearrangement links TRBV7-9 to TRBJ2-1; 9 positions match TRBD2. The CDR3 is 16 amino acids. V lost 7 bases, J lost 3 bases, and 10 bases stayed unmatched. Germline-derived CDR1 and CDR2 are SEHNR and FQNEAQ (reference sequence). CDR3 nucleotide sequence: TGTGCCAGCACCGAAATGGCGGGGGGGTACTACAATGAGCAGTTCTTC. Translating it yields CASTEMAGGYYNEQFF.

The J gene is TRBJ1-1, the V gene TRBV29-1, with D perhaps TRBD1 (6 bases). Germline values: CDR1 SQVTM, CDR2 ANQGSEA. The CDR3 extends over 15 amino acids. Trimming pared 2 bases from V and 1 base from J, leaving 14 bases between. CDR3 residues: CSVERTRGANTEAFF. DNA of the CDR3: TGCAGCGTTGAACGCACGCGGGGGGCGAACACTGAAGCTTTCTTT.

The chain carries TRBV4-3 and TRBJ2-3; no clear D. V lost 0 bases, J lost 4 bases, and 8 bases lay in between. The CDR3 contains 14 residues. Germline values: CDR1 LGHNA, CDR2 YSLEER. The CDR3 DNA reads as TGCGCCAGCAGCCAAGATCTATCCCCAGATACGCAGTATTTT. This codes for CASSQDLSPDTQYF.

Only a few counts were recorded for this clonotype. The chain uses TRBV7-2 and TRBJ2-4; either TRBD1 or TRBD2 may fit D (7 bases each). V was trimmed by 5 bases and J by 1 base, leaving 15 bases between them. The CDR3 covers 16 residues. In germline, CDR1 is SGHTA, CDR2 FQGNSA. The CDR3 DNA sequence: TGTGCCAGCAGCATAACAGGGGAGGGGGCCAAAAACATTCAGTACTTC. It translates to CASSITGEGAKNIQYF.

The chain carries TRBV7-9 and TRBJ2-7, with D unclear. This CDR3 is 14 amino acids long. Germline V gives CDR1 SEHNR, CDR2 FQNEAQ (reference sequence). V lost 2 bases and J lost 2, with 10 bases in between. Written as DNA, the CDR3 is TGTGCCAGCAGCTTATCCGCCAGTGCCTACGAGCAGTACTTC. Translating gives CASSLSASAYEQYF.

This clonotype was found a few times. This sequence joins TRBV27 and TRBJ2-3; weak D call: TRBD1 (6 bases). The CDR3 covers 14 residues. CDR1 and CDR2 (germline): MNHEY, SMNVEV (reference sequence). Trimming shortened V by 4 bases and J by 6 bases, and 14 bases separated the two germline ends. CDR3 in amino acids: CASSYRVPRDTQYF. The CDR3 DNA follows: TGTGCCAGCAGTTACAGGGTTCCTCGGGATACGCAGTATTTT.

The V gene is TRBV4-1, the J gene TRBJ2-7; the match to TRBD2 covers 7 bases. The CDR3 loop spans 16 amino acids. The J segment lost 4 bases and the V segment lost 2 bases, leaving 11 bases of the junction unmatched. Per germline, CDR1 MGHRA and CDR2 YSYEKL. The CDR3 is CASSQWEGMPAYEQYF. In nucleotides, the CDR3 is TGCGCCAGCAGCCAATGGGAGGGGATGCCGGCGTACGAGCAGTACTTC.

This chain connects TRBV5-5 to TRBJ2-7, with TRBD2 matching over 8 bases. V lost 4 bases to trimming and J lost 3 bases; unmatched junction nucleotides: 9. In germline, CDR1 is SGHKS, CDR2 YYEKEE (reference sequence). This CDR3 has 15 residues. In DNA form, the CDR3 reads TGTGCCAGCAGCAAGGACGGGGGGGGAGTCTACGAGCAGTACTTC. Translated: CASSKDGGGVYEQYF.

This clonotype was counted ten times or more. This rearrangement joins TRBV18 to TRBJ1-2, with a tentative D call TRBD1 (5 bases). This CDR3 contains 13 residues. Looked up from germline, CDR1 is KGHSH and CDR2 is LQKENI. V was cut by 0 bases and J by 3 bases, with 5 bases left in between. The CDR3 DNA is TGTGCCAGCTCACCACCAGGGGACTATGGCTACACCTTC. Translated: CASSPPGDYGYTF. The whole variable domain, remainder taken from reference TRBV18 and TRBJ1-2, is NAGVMQNPRHLVRRRGQEARLRCSPMKGHSHVYWYRQLPEEGLKFMVYLQKENIIDESGMPKERFSAEFPKEGPSILRIQQVVRGDSAAYFCASSPPGDYGYTFGSGTRLTVV.

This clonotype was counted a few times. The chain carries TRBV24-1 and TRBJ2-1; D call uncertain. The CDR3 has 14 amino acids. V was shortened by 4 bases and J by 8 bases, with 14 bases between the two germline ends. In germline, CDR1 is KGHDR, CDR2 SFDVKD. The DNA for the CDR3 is TGTGCCACCAGTGACCTCGACAATGGGGATGAGCAGTTCTTC. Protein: CATSDLDNGDEQFF.

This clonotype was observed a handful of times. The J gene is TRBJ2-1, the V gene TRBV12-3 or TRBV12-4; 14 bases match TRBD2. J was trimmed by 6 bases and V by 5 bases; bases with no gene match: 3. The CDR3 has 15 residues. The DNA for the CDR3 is TGTGCCAGCAGTGAAGGGACTAGCGGGGGCAATGAGCAGTTCTTC. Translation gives CASSEGTSGGNEQFF.

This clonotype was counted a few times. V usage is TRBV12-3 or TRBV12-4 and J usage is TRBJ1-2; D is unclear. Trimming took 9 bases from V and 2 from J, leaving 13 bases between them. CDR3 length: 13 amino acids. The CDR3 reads CARDEGGNYGYTF. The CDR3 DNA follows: TGTGCCAGAGACGAGGGCGGAAACTATGGCTACACCTTC.

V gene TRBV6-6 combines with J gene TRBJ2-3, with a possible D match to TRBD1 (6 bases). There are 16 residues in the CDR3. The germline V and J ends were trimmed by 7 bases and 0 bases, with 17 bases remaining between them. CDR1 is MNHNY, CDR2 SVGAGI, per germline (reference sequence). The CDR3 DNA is TGTGCCAGCACTCCAGGGGATGCGGCAAGCACAGATACGCAGTATTTT. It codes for CASTPGDAASTDTQYF.

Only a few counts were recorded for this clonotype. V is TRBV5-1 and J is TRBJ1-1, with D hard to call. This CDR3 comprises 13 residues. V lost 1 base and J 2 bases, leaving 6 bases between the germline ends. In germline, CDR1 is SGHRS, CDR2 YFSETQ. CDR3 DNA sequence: TGCGCCAGCAGCTTGAACAGTAACACTGAAGCTTTCTTT. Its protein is CASSLNSNTEAFF.

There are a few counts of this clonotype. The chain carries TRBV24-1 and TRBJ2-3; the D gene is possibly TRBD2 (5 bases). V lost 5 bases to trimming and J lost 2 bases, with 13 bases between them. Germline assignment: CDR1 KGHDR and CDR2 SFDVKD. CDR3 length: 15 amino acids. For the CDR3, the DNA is TGTGCCACCAGTGTAGGTTCGGGGTACACAGATACGCAGTATTTT. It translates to CATSVGSGYTDTQYF.

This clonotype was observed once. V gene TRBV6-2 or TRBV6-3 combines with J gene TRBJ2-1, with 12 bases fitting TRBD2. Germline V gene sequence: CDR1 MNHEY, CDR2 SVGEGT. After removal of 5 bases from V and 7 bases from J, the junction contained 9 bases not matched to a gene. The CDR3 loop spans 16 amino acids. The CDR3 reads CASSNLLAGGRNEQFF. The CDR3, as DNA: TGTGCCAGCAGTAACTTACTAGCGGGGGGCCGAAATGAGCAGTTCTTC.

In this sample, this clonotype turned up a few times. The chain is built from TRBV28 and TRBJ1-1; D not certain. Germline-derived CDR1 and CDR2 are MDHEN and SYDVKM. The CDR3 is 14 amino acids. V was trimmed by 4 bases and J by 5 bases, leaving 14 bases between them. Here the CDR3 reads CASSYPTRRTEAFF. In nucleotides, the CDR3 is TGTGCCAGCAGTTATCCGACAAGGAGGACTGAAGCTTTCTTT.

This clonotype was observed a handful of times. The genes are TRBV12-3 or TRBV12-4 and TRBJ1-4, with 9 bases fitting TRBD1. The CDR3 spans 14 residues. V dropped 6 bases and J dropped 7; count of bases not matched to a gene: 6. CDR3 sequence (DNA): TGTGCCAGCAGGCTGGGACAGGGAGGTGAAAAACTGTTTTTT. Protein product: CASRLGQGGEKLFF.

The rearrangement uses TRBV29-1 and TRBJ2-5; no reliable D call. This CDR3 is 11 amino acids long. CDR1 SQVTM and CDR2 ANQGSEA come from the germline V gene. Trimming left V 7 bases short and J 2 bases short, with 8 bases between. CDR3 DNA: TGCAGCGCTACGCGGCAAGAGACCCAGTACTTC. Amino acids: CSATRQETQYF.

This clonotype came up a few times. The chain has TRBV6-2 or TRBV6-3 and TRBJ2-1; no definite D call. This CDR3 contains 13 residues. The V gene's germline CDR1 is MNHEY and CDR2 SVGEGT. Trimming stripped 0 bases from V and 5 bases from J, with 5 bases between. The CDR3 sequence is CASSYSPHNEQFF. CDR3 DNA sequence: TGTGCCAGCAGTTACTCCCCTCACAATGAGCAGTTCTTC.

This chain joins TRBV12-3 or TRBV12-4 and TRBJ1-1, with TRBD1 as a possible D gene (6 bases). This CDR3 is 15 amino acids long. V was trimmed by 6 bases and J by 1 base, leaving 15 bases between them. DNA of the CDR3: TGTGCCAGCAGACTTTGGACAGTCCCGAACACTGAAGCTTTCTTT. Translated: CASRLWTVPNTEAFF.

The CDR3 sequence is CSARDRGTGTGELFF. The CDR3 DNA is TGCAGTGCTAGAGATCGGGGCACTGGCACCGGGGAGCTGTTTTTT. V gene TRBV20-1 combines with J gene TRBJ2-2, with D tentatively TRBD1 or TRBD2 (5 bases each). Germline V CDR1 and CDR2: DFQATT, SNEGSKA (reference sequence). The V end lost 0 bases, the J end lost 4 bases, and 12 bases lay between the germline ends. This CDR3 comprises 15 residues.

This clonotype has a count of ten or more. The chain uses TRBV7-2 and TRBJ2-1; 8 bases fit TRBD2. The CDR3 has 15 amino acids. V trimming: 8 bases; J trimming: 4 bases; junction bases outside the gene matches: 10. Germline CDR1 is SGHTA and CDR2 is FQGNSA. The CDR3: CASASGGAAYNEQFF. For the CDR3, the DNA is TGTGCCAGCGCTTCGGGGGGGGCGGCGTACAATGAGCAGTTCTTC.

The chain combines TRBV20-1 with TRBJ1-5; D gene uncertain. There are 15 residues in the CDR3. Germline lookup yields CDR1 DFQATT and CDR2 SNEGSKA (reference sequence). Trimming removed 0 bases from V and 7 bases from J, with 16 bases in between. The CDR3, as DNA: TGCAGTGCTAGAGATTCCTTTTCAGTCCTACAGCCCCAGCATTTT. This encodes CSARDSFSVLQPQHF.

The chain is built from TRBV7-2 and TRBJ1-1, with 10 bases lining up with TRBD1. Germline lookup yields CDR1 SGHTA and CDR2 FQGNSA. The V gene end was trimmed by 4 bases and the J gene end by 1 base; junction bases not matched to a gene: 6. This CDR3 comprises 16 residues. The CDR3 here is CASSSRDRGRNTEAFF. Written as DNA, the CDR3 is TGTGCCAGCAGCTCCCGGGACAGGGGCCGGAACACTGAAGCTTTCTTT.